Listed below are T cell receptor beta chains from one sample, sequenced in a study of cytomegalovirus exposure and HLA in healthy donors. Clones were sequenced by immunoSEQ multiplex PCR, and TCRdb holds only the in-frame ones, with some missing. The data contain around 170,000 clones, about three quarters of them seen just once; the ten biggest clones take up about 3.4%. The sequencing sample was made of PBMCs. The receptors here all came from a woman aged 50 to 60 in good health and CMV-seropositive. Both conserved end residues are part of each CDR3. Each record gives: CDR3 length, D gene, V gene, clone size, J gene, CDR3 protein, CDR3 DNA. The D gene is left open where the match is weak. Clone sizes are given selectively: once, few, many, or a class where the clone is expanded.

>15|-|TRBV6-1|few|TRBJ2-1
CASTSERTGYNEQFF
TGTGCCAGCACCAGCGAGAGAACGGGCTACAATGAGCAGTTCTTC
>14|TRBD2|TRBV2|-|TRBJ2-5
CASSRGLAEETQYF
TGTGCCAGCAGTCGGGGACTAGCCGAAGAGACCCAGTACTTC
>13|-|TRBV11-2|-|TRBJ1-1
CASSFSWNTEAFF
TGTGCCAGCAGCTTCAGTTGGAACACTGAAGCTTTCTTT
>14|-|TRBV5-4|-|TRBJ2-7
CASSPAPGSSEQYF
TGTGCCAGCAGCCCCGCCCCAGGATCTTCCGAGCAGTACTTC
>13|TRBD1|TRBV29-1|-|TRBJ1-1
CSVGQGENTEAFF
TGCAGCGTTGGTCAGGGGGAGAACACTGAAGCTTTCTTT
>15|-|TRBV6-5|few|TRBJ1-1
CASSNPGTRYTEAFF
TGTGCCAGCAGCAACCCCGGGACACGTTACACTGAAGCTTTCTTT
>13|-|TRBV5-1|-|TRBJ2-1
CASSYGSYNEQFF
TGCGCCAGCAGCTACGGTTCATACAATGAGCAGTTCTTC
>13|-|TRBV5-1|-|TRBJ1-1
CASSLGGDTEAFF
TGCGCCAGCAGCTTGGGGGGGGACACTGAAGCTTTCTTT
>15|TRBD1|TRBV25-1|-|TRBJ2-4
CASSDPGTAKNIQYF
TGTGCCAGCAGTGACCCGGGGACAGCAAAAAACATTCAGTACTTC
>16|TRBD2|TRBV18|few|TRBJ2-7
CASSGTSGRAGLEQYF
TGTGCCAGCTCTGGGACTAGCGGGAGGGCCGGGCTGGAGCAGTACTTC
>14|TRBD1|TRBV15|-|TRBJ1-5
CATSRGQGRQPQHF
TGTGCCACCAGCAGAGGACAGGGACGTCAGCCCCAGCATTTT
>13|-|TRBV28|-|TRBJ1-2
CASSNGANYGYTF
TGTGCCAGCAGCAATGGGGCAAACTATGGCTACACCTTC
>12|-|TRBV29-1|-|TRBJ1-2
CSVEGVDYGYTF
TGCAGCGTTGAGGGAGTCGACTATGGCTACACCTTC
>14|-|TRBV7-2|-|TRBJ2-7
CASSSLAGTYEQYF
TGTGCCAGCAGCTCTCTCGCGGGCACCTACGAGCAGTACTTC
>17|TRBD1|TRBV5-4|-|TRBJ2-7
CASSLGGLGDRGDEQYF
TGTGCCAGCAGCTTGGGAGGGTTGGGGGACAGGGGGGACGAGCAGTACTTC
>16|-|TRBV5-4|few|TRBJ2-1
CASSFVDLSSYNEQFF
TGTGCCAGCAGCTTTGTGGACTTAAGCTCCTACAATGAGCAGTTCTTC
>17|-|TRBV18|-|TRBJ1-1
CASSPRGAGAPTSEAFF
TGTGCCAGCTCACCACGAGGTGCGGGGGCCCCAACGAGTGAAGCTTTCTTT
>13|-|TRBV6-5|-|TRBJ2-3
CASSLGGTDTQYF
TGTGCCAGCAGTTTAGGGGGTACGGATACGCAGTATTTT
>13|-|TRBV7-2|once|TRBJ2-4
CASSSRQGGIQYF
TGTGCCAGCAGCTCGCGACAGGGAGGTATTCAGTACTTC
>13|-|TRBV2|-|TRBJ2-2
CASSTTNPGELFF
TGTGCCAGCAGCACTACTAATCCCGGGGAGCTGTTTTTT
>15|TRBD1|TRBV7-9|-|TRBJ1-1
CASSRRTGEVTEAFF
TGTGCCAGCAGCAGGAGAACAGGGGAGGTCACTGAAGCTTTCTTT
>15|TRBD2|TRBV7-2|-|TRBJ2-7
CASSLAGLASYEQYF
TGTGCCAGCAGCTTAGCGGGACTAGCTTCCTACGAGCAGTACTTC
>11|TRBD1|TRBV20-1|-|TRBJ1-2
CSAPTGGGYTF
TGCAGTGCCCCGACAGGGGGAGGCTACACCTTC
>15|TRBD2|TRBV7-2|-|TRBJ2-3
CASSLGRGGPDTQYF
TGTGCCAGCAGCTTAGGGCGGGGGGGCCCAGATACGCAGTATTTT
>17|-|TRBV27|-|TRBJ2-3
CATKRTPFPESTDTQYF
TGTGCCACCAAGCGGACCCCCTTCCCCGAGAGCACAGATACGCAGTATTTT
>14|-|TRBV7-3|few|TRBJ1-6
CASSSGVRNSPLHF
TGTGCCAGCAGCTCAGGGGTGAGGAATTCACCCCTCCACTTT
>16|TRBD1|TRBV11-3|-|TRBJ1-4
CASSFGQGAGDEKLFF
TGTGCCAGCAGCTTTGGACAGGGGGCTGGCGATGAAAAACTGTTTTTT
>15|TRBD1|TRBV9|few|TRBJ1-1
CASSASRGLGTEAFF
TGTGCCAGCAGCGCATCCAGGGGGCTGGGCACTGAAGCTTTCTTT
>15|-|TRBV21-1|-|TRBJ2-1
CASSALTSGAREQFF
TGTGCCAGCAGCGCCCTGACTAGCGGGGCTCGTGAGCAGTTCTTC